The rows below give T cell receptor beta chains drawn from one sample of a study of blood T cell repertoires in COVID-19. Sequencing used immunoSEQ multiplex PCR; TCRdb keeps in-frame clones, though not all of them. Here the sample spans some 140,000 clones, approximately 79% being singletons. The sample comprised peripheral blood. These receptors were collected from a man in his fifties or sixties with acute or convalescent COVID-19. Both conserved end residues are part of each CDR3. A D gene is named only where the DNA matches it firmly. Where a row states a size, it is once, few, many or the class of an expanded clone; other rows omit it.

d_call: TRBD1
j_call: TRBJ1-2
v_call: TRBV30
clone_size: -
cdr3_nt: TGTGCCTGGTGGACAGGGGGTCGGTATGGCTACACCTTC
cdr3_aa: CAWWTGGRYGYTF

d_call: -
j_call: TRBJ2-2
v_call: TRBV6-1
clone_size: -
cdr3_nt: TGTGCCAGCAGTGAGAGGGTCATCACCGGGGAGCTGTTTTTT
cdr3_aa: CASSERVITGELFF

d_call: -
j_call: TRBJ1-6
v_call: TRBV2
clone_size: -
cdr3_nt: TGTGCCAGCTCGCCTCAGGGTGCTAATTCACCCCTCCACTTT
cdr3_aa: CASSPQGANSPLHF

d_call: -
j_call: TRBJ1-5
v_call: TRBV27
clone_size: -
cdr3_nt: TGTGCCACCGGACAGTCCCCTAATCAGCCCCAGCATTTT
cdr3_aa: CATGQSPNQPQHF

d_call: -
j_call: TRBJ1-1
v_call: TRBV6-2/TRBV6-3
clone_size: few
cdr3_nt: TGTGCCAGCAGTACCCCGGGGGGCAATGCTGAAGCTTTCTTT
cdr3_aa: CASSTPGGNAEAFF

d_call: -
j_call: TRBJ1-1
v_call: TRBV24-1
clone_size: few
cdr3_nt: TGTGCCACCAGTGATCGAGAGGTGGCGAACACTGAAGCTTTCTTT
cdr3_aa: CATSDREVANTEAFF

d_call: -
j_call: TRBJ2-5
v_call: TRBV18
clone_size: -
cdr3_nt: TGTGCCAGCTCACCACCGGGCCAGGGTAAACAGACCCAGTACTTC
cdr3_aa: CASSPPGQGKQTQYF

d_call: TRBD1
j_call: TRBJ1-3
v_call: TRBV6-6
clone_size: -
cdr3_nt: TGTGCCAGCAGTTACCCCCGGACAGGCTCGGGAAACACCATATATTTT
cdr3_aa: CASSYPRTGSGNTIYF

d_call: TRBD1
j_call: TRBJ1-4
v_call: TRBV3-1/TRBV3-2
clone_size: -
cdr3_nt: TGTGCCAGCAGCCAAGAGCTAAGGACAGGGGAGGAAAAACTGTTTTTT
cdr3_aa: CASSQELRTGEEKLFF

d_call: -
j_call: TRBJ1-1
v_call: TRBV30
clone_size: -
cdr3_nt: TGTGCTGCCCAGATGCTTAACAGGGTGCCGAACACTGAAGCTTTCTTT
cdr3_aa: CAAQMLNRVPNTEAFF

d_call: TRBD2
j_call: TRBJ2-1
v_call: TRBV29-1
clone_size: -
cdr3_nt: TGCAGCGCGCAGGGGTCCTTTAGACCTAGCGGGAGGGCAGACGAGCAGTTCTTC
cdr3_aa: CSAQGSFRPSGRADEQFF

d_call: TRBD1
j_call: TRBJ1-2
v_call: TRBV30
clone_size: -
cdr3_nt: TGTGCCTGGAGTCCACGGGACAGGGGAGGCTACACCTTC
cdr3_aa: CAWSPRDRGGYTF

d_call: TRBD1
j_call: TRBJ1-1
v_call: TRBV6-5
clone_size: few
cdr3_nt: TGTGCCAGCGCTGGACAGGGCGCCGGGGACACTGAAGCTTTCTTT
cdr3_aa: CASAGQGAGDTEAFF

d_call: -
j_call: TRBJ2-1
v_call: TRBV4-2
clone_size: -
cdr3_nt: TGTGCCAGCAGCCAAACGGGAATGGGGGGCAATGAGCAGTTCTTC
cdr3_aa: CASSQTGMGGNEQFF

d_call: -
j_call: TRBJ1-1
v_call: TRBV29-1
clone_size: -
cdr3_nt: TGCAGCGTTGAAGATCCCCCAGGGACTGAAGCTTTCTTT
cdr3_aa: CSVEDPPGTEAFF

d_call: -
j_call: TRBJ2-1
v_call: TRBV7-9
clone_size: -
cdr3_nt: TGTGCCAGCAGCCCGGCGGGTCGGTCCTACAATGAGCAGTTCTTC
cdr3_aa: CASSPAGRSYNEQFF

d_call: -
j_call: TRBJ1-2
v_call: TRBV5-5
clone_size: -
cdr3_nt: TGTGCCAGCAGCTTAAGCTACCAGGGGCGCTATGGCTACACCTTC
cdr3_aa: CASSLSYQGRYGYTF

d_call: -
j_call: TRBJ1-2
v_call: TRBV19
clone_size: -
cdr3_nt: TGTGCCAGTAGTACAAACGGGGACACTGGCTACACCTTC
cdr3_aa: CASSTNGDTGYTF

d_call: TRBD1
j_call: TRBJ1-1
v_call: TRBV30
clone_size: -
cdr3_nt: TGTGCCTGGACAGGGGGCCGGAACACTGAAGCTTTCTTT
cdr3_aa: CAWTGGRNTEAFF

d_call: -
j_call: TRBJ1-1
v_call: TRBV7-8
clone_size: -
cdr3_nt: TGTGCCAGCAGCTTAACCCCCGGGGGGGAAGGGAACACTGAAGCTTTCTTT
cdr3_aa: CASSLTPGGEGNTEAFF

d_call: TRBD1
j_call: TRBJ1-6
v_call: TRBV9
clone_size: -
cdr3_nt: TGTGCCAGCAGCGCGACAGGACAGGGAAATTCACCCCTCCACTTT
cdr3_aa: CASSATGQGNSPLHF

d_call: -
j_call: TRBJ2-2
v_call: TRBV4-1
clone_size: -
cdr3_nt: TGCGCCAGCAGCAATGGACTACAGGGGCGAAACACCGGGGAGCTGTTTTTT
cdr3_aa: CASSNGLQGRNTGELFF

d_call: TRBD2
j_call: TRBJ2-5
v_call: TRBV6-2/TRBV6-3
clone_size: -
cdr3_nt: TGTGCCAGCAGTTCCATCACGACTAGCGGGAGAAAAGAGACCCAGTACTTC
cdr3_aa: CASSSITTSGRKETQYF

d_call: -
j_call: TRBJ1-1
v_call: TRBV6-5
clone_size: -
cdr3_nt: TGTGCCAGCAGTTATACCCCCGACACGAGTGAAGCTTTCTTT
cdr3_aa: CASSYTPDTSEAFF

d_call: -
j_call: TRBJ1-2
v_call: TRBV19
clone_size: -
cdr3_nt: TGTGCCAGTAGTTCGGTCCGTGGCTACACCTTC
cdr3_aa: CASSSVRGYTF

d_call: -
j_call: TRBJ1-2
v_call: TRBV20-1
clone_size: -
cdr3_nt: TGCAGTGCTAGTAACGGGGAGTATGGCTACACCTTC
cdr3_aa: CSASNGEYGYTF

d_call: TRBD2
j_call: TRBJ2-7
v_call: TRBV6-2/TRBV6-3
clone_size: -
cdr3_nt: TGTGCCAGCAGTTCGACTAGCGTAGAGCAGTACTTC
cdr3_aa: CASSSTSVEQYF

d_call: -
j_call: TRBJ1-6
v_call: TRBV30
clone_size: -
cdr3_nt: TGTGCCTGGAGTGTACAACAGGGAGCATCTTCACCCCTCCACTTT
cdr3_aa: CAWSVQQGASSPLHF

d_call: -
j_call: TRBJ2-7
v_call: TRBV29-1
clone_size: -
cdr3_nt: TGCAGCGTTGATGTCACGGGAAGCTCCTACGAGCAGTACTTC
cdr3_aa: CSVDVTGSSYEQYF

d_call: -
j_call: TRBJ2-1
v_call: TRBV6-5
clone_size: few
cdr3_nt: TGTGCCAGCAGTTACGGGGGGAGGCCGACGAATGAGCAGTTCTTC
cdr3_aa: CASSYGGRPTNEQFF

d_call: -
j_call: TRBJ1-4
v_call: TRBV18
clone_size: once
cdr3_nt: TGTGCCAGCTCATTTCAGGATGAAAAACTGTTTTTT
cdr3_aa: CASSFQDEKLFF

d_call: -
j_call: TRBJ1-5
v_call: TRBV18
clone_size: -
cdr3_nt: TGTGCCAGCTCACCAGAGGGACTAGGTCAGCCCCAGCATTTT
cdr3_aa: CASSPEGLGQPQHF

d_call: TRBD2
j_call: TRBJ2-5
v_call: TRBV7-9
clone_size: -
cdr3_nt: TGTGCCAGCAGTCACACTAGCGGGAGCATCAGCCAAGAGACCCAGTACTTC
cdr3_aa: CASSHTSGSISQETQYF

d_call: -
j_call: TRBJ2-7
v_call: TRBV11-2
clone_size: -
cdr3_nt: TGTGCCAGCAGCTCAGTTCTGGGATCCGGGATTTACGAGCAGTACTTC
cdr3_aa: CASSSVLGSGIYEQYF

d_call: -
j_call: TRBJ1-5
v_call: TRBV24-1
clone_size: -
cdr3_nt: TGTGCCGCAGGGAATGCCGGTCAGCCCCAGCATTTT
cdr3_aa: CAAGNAGQPQHF

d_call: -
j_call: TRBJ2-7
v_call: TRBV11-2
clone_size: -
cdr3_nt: TGTGCCAGCAGCCCTAGGTCGCTACTCCCGGGGGAGCAGTACTTC
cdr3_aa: CASSPRSLLPGEQYF

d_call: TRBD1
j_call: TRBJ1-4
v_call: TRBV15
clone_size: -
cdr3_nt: TGTGCCACCAGCCGGGACAGGGCAAGCGAAAAACTGTTTTTT
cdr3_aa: CATSRDRASEKLFF

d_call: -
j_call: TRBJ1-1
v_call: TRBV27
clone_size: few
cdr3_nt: TGTGCCAGCAGTGGGGGCGCGGGCACTGAAGCTTTCTTT
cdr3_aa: CASSGGAGTEAFF

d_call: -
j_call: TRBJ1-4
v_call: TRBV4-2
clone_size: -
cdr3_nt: TGTGCCAGCAGCCCAGCTAATGAAAAACTGTTTTTT
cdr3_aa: CASSPANEKLFF

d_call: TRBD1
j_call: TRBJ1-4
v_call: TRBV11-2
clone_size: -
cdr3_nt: TGTGCCAGCAGCTTAGTGGGACAGGGGGGGGAAAAACTGTTTTTT
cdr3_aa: CASSLVGQGGEKLFF

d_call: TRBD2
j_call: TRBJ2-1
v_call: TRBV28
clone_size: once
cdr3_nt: TGTGCCAGCAACGGGCGGGAGGGCCGGAAGGAGTTCTTC
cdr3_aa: CASNGREGRKEFF

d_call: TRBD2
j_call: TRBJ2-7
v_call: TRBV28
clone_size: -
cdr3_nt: TGTGCCAGCAACCTAGCGGGAGGTACCTACGAGCAGTACTTC
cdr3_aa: CASNLAGGTYEQYF

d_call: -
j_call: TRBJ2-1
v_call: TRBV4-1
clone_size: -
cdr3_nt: TGCGCCAGCACGACCGGGACTCAAATCAATGAGCAGTTCTTC
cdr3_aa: CASTTGTQINEQFF

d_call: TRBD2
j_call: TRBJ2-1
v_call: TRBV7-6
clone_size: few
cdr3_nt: TGTGCCAGCAGCTCCAGCTCTAGCGGGAGTTTCAATGAGCAGTTCTTC
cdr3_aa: CASSSSSSGSFNEQFF

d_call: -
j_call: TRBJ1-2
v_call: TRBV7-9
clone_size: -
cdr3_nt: TGTGCCAGCAGCCCCGACAGCTATGGCTACACCTTC
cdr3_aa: CASSPDSYGYTF

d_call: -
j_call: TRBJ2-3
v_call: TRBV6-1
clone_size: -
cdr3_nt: TGTGCCAGCAGTGACATTTCAGGCGCAGATACGCAGTATTTT
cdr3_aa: CASSDISGADTQYF

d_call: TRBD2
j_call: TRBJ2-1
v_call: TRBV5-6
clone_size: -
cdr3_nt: TGTGCCAGCAGCGGGTTGAGCGGGAGGTCCTACAATGAGCAGTTCTTC
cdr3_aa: CASSGLSGRSYNEQFF

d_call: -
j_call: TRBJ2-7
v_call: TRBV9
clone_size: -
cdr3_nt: TGTGCCAGCAGCCCCGGGACACCGTCCTACGAGCAGTACTTC
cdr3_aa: CASSPGTPSYEQYF

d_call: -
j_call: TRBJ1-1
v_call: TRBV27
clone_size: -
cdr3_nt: TGTGCCAGCAGGGCGAACAGGGTTTGGGACACTGAAGCTTTCTTT
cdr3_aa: CASRANRVWDTEAFF

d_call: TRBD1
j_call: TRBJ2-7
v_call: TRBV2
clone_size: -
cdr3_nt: TGTGCCAGCAGTCAGGACAGGACCTCCTACGAGCAGTACTTC
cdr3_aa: CASSQDRTSYEQYF

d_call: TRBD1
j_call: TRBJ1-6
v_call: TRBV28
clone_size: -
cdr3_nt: TGTGCCAGCAGACCACAGGGGACGGTCGGTTCACCCCTCCACTTT
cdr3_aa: CASRPQGTVGSPLHF

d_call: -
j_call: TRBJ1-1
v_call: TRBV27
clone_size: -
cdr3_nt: TGTGCCAGCCTCCCACGCAGGGGGAACACTGAAGCTTTCTTT
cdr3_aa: CASLPRRGNTEAFF

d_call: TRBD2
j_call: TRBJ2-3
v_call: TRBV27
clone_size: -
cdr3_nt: TGTGCCAGCAGTTCGGGGAGTGGCGGGAGGGCCCAAACGCAGTATTTT
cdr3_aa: CASSSGSGGRAQTQYF

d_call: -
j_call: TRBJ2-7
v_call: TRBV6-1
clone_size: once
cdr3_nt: TGTGCCAGCAGTGAAGGGCAGTACTACGAGCAGTACTTC
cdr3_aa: CASSEGQYYEQYF

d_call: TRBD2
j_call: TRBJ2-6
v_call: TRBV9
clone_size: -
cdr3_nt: TGTGCCAGCAGCCCTGGACTAGCGGGCACCTCTGGGGCCAACGTCCTGACTTTC
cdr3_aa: CASSPGLAGTSGANVLTF